This T cell receptor (beta chain) was captured by sequencing in a study of molecular identifiers for immune sequencing clone quantification. Regarding the study as a whole: Identical TCR molecules can share a barcode, and this sharing could underestimate highly expanded clone sizes.

Germline V gene sequence: CDR1 MNHEY, CDR2 SVGEGT. This CDR3 region has 18 residues. V was cut by 4 bases and J by 5 bases, with 24 bases left in between. Generation of bulk TCR libraries relied on previously described methods and listed TCR primers. TCRdb used MiXCR to reprocess the PCR reads, holding one entry per CDR3 protein. The table records about 97,000 distinct CDR3 sequences, 30% to 45% of them present only once. This clonotype was seen a few times. Its antigen remains unknown. The chain is built from TRBV6-2 or TRBV6-3 and TRBJ1-5; D uncertain. The TCR comes from a human donor in good health. Some libraries in this study had Jurkat cell RNA spiked in. The sequenced sample was naive CD8+ T cells from blood, with Jurkat cell RNA spiked in. Subset: FACS-sorted CD8+CD4-CCR7+CD45RA+ naive T cells. This chain's CDR3 is CASSFATDEPNWDQPQHF. The CDR3, as DNA: TGTGCCAGCAGTTTCGCGACGGATGAACCGAACTGGGATCAGCCCCAGCATTTT.